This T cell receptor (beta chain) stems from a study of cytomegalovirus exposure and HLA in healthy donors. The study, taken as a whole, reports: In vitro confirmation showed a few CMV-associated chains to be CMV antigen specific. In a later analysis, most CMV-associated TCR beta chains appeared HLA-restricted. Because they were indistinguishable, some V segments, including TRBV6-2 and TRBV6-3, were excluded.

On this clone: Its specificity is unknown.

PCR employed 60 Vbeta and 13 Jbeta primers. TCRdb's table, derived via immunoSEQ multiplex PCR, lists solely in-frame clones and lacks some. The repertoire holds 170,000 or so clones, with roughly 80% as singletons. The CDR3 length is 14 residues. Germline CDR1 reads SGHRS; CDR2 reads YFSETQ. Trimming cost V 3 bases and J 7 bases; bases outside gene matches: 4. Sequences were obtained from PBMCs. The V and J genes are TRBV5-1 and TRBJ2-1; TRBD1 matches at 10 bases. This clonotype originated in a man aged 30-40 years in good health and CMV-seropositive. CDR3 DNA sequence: TGCGCCAGCAGCTGGACAGGGGGGCAGAATGAGCAGTTCTTC. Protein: CASSWTGGQNEQFF.